This record concerns one T cell receptor beta chain sequence. Its antigen is undetermined. The sample belongs to a study of cytomegalovirus exposure and HLA in healthy donors. Overall study context: In a previous analysis, approximately 110 million unique TCR beta sequences were found from 150 million to 200 million T cells. Study observations and caveats: In vitro data verified three CMV-associated chains as specific for CMV antigens.

PCR employed 60 Vbeta and 13 Jbeta primers. Assay used: immunoSEQ multiplex PCR; TCRdb lists only in-frame clones, some missing. The sample lists fewer than 250,000 clones, less than 85% occurring once. CDR1 and CDR2 (germline): SEHNR, FQNEAQ (reference sequence). V dropped 5 bases and J dropped 5 bases, with 13 bases sitting between them. The CDR3 runs to 13 residues. Sequencing was done on a sample of PBMCs. This sequence originates from a girl aged 2-9 years in good health and CMV-seronegative. This rearrangement joins TRBV7-9 to TRBJ2-7, with D possibly matching TRBD2 (5 bases). The CDR3 DNA reads as TGTGCCAGCAGCCAACCCAACGGGGACGAGCAGTACTTC. Its translation: CASSQPNGDEQYF. The full variable domain, in which reference TRBV7-9 and TRBJ2-7 provide the parts outside the CDR3, is DTGVSQNPRHKITKRGQNVTFRCDPISEHNRLYWYRQTLGQGPEFLTYFQNEAQLEKSRLLSDRFSAERPKGSFSTLEIQRTEQGDSAMYLCASSQPNGDEQYFGPGTRLTVT.